Listed below are T cell receptor beta chains from one sample, sequenced in a study of memory CD4+ T cells and cytomegalovirus serostatus. Repertoires were generated with immunoSEQ multiplex PCR, while TCRdb's copy carries only in-frame clones and drops some. Among tens of thousands of clones listed, approximately 82% were seen once. Specimen: memory CD4+ T cells from blood. The source of these receptors is an adult in good health and CMV-seronegative. Each CDR3 is given with its conserved first and last residue. D genes are given only for firm matches. For some rows the clone size is stated as once, few or many, or as a class when expanded; others skip it.

j_gene: TRBJ1-5; abundance: few; d_gene: TRBD1; v_gene: TRBV19; CDR3aa: CASSEPTGSWQPQHF; CDR3nt: TGTGCCAGTAGTGAACCGACAGGGAGTTGGCAGCCCCAGCATTTT
j_gene: TRBJ2-7; abundance: -; d_gene: TRBD1; v_gene: TRBV29-1; CDR3aa: CSVNRGPYEQYF; CDR3nt: TGCAGCGTTAACAGGGGCCCCTACGAGCAGTACTTC
j_gene: TRBJ2-7; abundance: medium-sized; d_gene: -; v_gene: TRBV6-5; CDR3aa: CASSYNRATGQYEQYF; CDR3nt: TGTGCCAGCAGTTATAACAGGGCCACGGGGCAATACGAGCAGTACTTC
j_gene: TRBJ2-1; abundance: -; d_gene: -; v_gene: TRBV13; CDR3aa: CASSFREPYNEQFF; CDR3nt: TGTGCCAGCAGCTTCCGGGAGCCGTACAATGAGCAGTTCTTC
j_gene: TRBJ2-7; abundance: -; d_gene: -; v_gene: TRBV5-4; CDR3aa: CASSSGESYEQYF; CDR3nt: TGTGCCAGCAGCTCAGGAGAAAGCTACGAGCAGTACTTC
j_gene: TRBJ1-1; abundance: -; d_gene: -; v_gene: TRBV6-5; CDR3aa: CASSYSWGNEAFF; CDR3nt: TGTGCCAGCAGTTACTCTTGGGGGAATGAAGCTTTCTTT
j_gene: TRBJ1-2; abundance: -; d_gene: -; v_gene: TRBV11-2; CDR3aa: CASSSLTGINYGYTF; CDR3nt: TGTGCCAGCAGCTCCCTCACAGGGATCAACTATGGCTACACCTTC
j_gene: TRBJ1-4; abundance: -; d_gene: TRBD1; v_gene: TRBV5-1; CDR3aa: CASSSDRGNEKLFF; CDR3nt: TGCGCCAGCAGCTCGGACAGGGGGAATGAAAAACTGTTTTTT
j_gene: TRBJ1-2; abundance: few; d_gene: -; v_gene: TRBV11-2; CDR3aa: CASSFAGALYGYTF; CDR3nt: TGTGCCAGCAGCTTCGCAGGGGCCCTCTATGGCTACACCTTC
j_gene: TRBJ2-2; abundance: -; d_gene: TRBD2; v_gene: TRBV11-1; CDR3aa: CASLRRTSVNTGELFF; CDR3nt: TGTGCCAGCCTACGGAGGACTAGCGTGAACACCGGGGAGCTGTTTTTT
j_gene: TRBJ2-1; abundance: -; d_gene: -; v_gene: TRBV2; CDR3aa: CASNGVTYNEQFF; CDR3nt: TGTGCCAGCAACGGGGTAACCTACAATGAGCAGTTCTTC
j_gene: TRBJ2-7; abundance: -; d_gene: -; v_gene: TRBV6-1; CDR3aa: CASSSGPTYEQYF; CDR3nt: TGTGCCAGCTCTTCCGGGCCAACCTACGAGCAGTACTTC
j_gene: TRBJ1-1; abundance: -; d_gene: TRBD1; v_gene: TRBV4-1; CDR3aa: CASSPADRGSEAFF; CDR3nt: TGCGCCAGCAGCCCCGCTGACAGGGGGAGTGAAGCTTTCTTT
j_gene: TRBJ1-1; abundance: -; d_gene: TRBD1; v_gene: TRBV18; CDR3aa: CASSATRTGGTEAFF; CDR3nt: TGTGCCAGCTCAGCGACACGGACAGGGGGCACTGAAGCTTTCTTT
j_gene: TRBJ2-1; abundance: once; d_gene: -; v_gene: TRBV12-5; CDR3aa: CASGLVPPLYNEQFF; CDR3nt: TGTGCTAGTGGTTTGGTACCTCCTCTCTACAATGAGCAGTTCTTC
j_gene: TRBJ1-1; abundance: few; d_gene: -; v_gene: TRBV30; CDR3aa: CAWSVLGGRAFF; CDR3nt: TGTGCCTGGAGTGTACTGGGGGGCCGGGCTTTCTTT
j_gene: TRBJ2-3; abundance: -; d_gene: TRBD2; v_gene: TRBV23-1; CDR3aa: CASSQPRLAGGTDTQYF; CDR3nt: TGCGCCAGCAGTCAGCCAAGACTAGCGGGGGGCACAGATACGCAGTATTTT
j_gene: TRBJ2-7; abundance: -; d_gene: TRBD2; v_gene: TRBV12-5; CDR3aa: CASGLSTSASYEQYF; CDR3nt: TGTGCTAGTGGTTTGTCGACTAGCGCCTCCTACGAGCAGTACTTC
j_gene: TRBJ2-3; abundance: -; d_gene: TRBD2; v_gene: TRBV4-1; CDR3aa: CASSQGVTSGGGDTQYF; CDR3nt: TGCGCCAGCAGCCAAGGTGTGACTAGCGGGGGTGGAGATACGCAGTATTTT
j_gene: TRBJ1-3; abundance: -; d_gene: -; v_gene: TRBV5-1; CDR3aa: CASSPSGGLANGNTIYF; CDR3nt: TGCGCCAGCAGCCCCTCCGGGGGTTTGGCTAATGGAAACACCATATATTTT
j_gene: TRBJ2-7; abundance: -; d_gene: TRBD1; v_gene: TRBV6-5; CDR3aa: CASSKGGTGIYEQYF; CDR3nt: TGTGCCAGCAGTAAGGGCGGGACAGGCATTTACGAGCAGTACTTC
j_gene: TRBJ2-7; abundance: -; d_gene: TRBD2; v_gene: TRBV29-1; CDR3aa: CSVASGGAPYEQYF; CDR3nt: TGCAGCGTTGCAAGCGGGGGGGCCCCCTACGAGCAGTACTTC
j_gene: TRBJ2-7; abundance: -; d_gene: TRBD2; v_gene: TRBV11-2; CDR3aa: CASSLGASGAYEQYF; CDR3nt: TGTGCCAGCAGCTTAGGGGCTAGCGGGGCCTACGAGCAGTACTTC
j_gene: TRBJ2-5; abundance: few; d_gene: -; v_gene: TRBV7-9; CDR3aa: CASSLFETQYF; CDR3nt: TGTGCCAGCAGCTTATTTGAGACCCAGTACTTC
j_gene: TRBJ2-7; abundance: -; d_gene: TRBD2; v_gene: TRBV7-6; CDR3aa: CASSELAGQSYEQYF; CDR3nt: TGTGCCAGCAGCGAGCTAGCGGGCCAGTCCTACGAGCAGTACTTC
j_gene: TRBJ1-4; abundance: few; d_gene: -; v_gene: TRBV20-1; CDR3aa: CSAKGDEKLFF; CDR3nt: TGCAGTGCTAAGGGGGACGAAAAACTGTTTTTT
j_gene: TRBJ2-7; abundance: -; d_gene: TRBD1; v_gene: TRBV7-9; CDR3aa: CASSLSDRDSYEQYF; CDR3nt: TGTGCCAGCAGCTTATCGGACAGGGACTCCTACGAGCAGTACTTC
j_gene: TRBJ2-7; abundance: -; d_gene: TRBD2; v_gene: TRBV11-2; CDR3aa: CASSLGGGGYSYEQYF; CDR3nt: TGTGCCAGCAGCTTAGGAGGCGGGGGTTACTCCTACGAGCAGTACTTC
j_gene: TRBJ1-2; abundance: -; d_gene: TRBD1; v_gene: TRBV19; CDR3aa: CASSMDRTGYGYTF; CDR3nt: TGTGCCAGTAGTATGGACAGGACGGGCTATGGCTACACCTTC
j_gene: TRBJ2-5; abundance: -; d_gene: TRBD2; v_gene: TRBV5-6; CDR3aa: CASSSRGLAEETQYF; CDR3nt: TGTGCCAGCAGTTCCCGGGGACTAGCTGAGGAGACCCAGTACTTC
j_gene: TRBJ2-2; abundance: few; d_gene: -; v_gene: TRBV2; CDR3aa: CASSENFFGELFF; CDR3nt: TGTGCCAGCAGTGAAAACTTCTTCGGGGAGCTGTTTTTT
j_gene: TRBJ2-7; abundance: -; d_gene: TRBD2; v_gene: TRBV28; CDR3aa: CASSLTSGGAYEQYF; CDR3nt: TGTGCCAGCAGTTTAACTAGCGGGGGGGCCTACGAGCAGTACTTC
j_gene: TRBJ1-6; abundance: -; d_gene: -; v_gene: TRBV4-1; CDR3aa: CASSQELWGRANSPLHF; CDR3nt: TGCGCCAGCAGCCAAGAATTATGGGGCAGGGCGAATTCACCCCTCCACTTT
j_gene: TRBJ2-7; abundance: -; d_gene: TRBD2; v_gene: TRBV11-3; CDR3aa: CASSRGDYEQYF; CDR3nt: TGTGCCAGCAGCCGGGGGGATTACGAGCAGTACTTC
j_gene: TRBJ2-5; abundance: -; d_gene: -; v_gene: TRBV29-1; CDR3aa: CSVGSALRGTQYF; CDR3nt: TGCAGCGTTGGTTCGGCGTTGCGTGGGACCCAGTACTTC
j_gene: TRBJ1-6; abundance: few; d_gene: -; v_gene: TRBV10-3; CDR3aa: CAISESKGLTGSPLHF; CDR3nt: TGTGCCATCAGTGAGTCGAAAGGACTCACCGGGTCACCCCTCCACTTT
j_gene: TRBJ1-1; abundance: -; d_gene: -; v_gene: TRBV4-2; CDR3aa: CASSQDGTEAFF; CDR3nt: TGTGCCAGCAGCCAAGACGGCACTGAAGCTTTCTTT
j_gene: TRBJ2-7; abundance: -; d_gene: TRBD2; v_gene: TRBV10-3; CDR3aa: CAISEAGGPYEQYF; CDR3nt: TGTGCCATCAGTGAAGCGGGGGGGCCCTACGAGCAGTACTTC
j_gene: TRBJ2-6; abundance: few; d_gene: TRBD1; v_gene: TRBV19; CDR3aa: CASAWTGGTSGANVLTF; CDR3nt: TGTGCCAGTGCTTGGACAGGGGGGACCTCTGGGGCCAACGTCCTGACTTTC
j_gene: TRBJ2-2; abundance: few; d_gene: -; v_gene: TRBV7-8; CDR3aa: CASSYDLNTGELFF; CDR3nt: TGTGCCAGCAGCTACGACTTGAACACCGGGGAGCTGTTTTTT
j_gene: TRBJ1-1; abundance: -; d_gene: -; v_gene: TRBV15; CDR3aa: CATSRDPTGRGEAFF; CDR3nt: TGTGCCACCAGCAGAGATCCGACAGGCAGAGGTGAAGCTTTCTTT
j_gene: TRBJ1-5; abundance: -; d_gene: -; v_gene: TRBV19; CDR3aa: CASRDSTLGGNQPQHF; CDR3nt: TGTGCCAGTAGGGACAGTACCCTCGGGGGCAATCAGCCCCAGCATTTT
j_gene: TRBJ1-1; abundance: -; d_gene: TRBD1; v_gene: TRBV19; CDR3aa: CASSRDRGRTEAFF; CDR3nt: TGTGCCAGTAGTAGGGACAGGGGGCGAACTGAAGCTTTCTTT
j_gene: TRBJ2-1; abundance: -; d_gene: TRBD1; v_gene: TRBV5-1; CDR3aa: CASSRTGGMYNEQFF; CDR3nt: TGCGCCAGCAGCCGGACAGGGGGGATGTACAATGAGCAGTTCTTC
j_gene: TRBJ1-4; abundance: -; d_gene: TRBD1; v_gene: TRBV11-2; CDR3aa: CASSTSTGGNEKLFF; CDR3nt: TGTGCCAGCAGCACCTCGACAGGGGGGAATGAAAAACTGTTTTTT
j_gene: TRBJ1-6; abundance: -; d_gene: -; v_gene: TRBV7-8; CDR3aa: CASSLVNSPLHF; CDR3nt: TGTGCCAGCAGCTTAGTAAATTCACCCCTCCACTTT
j_gene: TRBJ2-7; abundance: few; d_gene: -; v_gene: TRBV11-2; CDR3aa: CASSFSMGGNEQYF; CDR3nt: TGTGCCAGCAGCTTCTCTATGGGGGGAAACGAGCAGTACTTC
j_gene: TRBJ2-2; abundance: -; d_gene: TRBD2; v_gene: TRBV6-5; CDR3aa: CASGLSGGAPGELFF; CDR3nt: TGTGCCAGCGGTCTTAGCGGGGGGGCCCCCGGGGAGCTGTTTTTT
j_gene: TRBJ2-6; abundance: -; d_gene: -; v_gene: TRBV5-1; CDR3aa: CASSPENSGANVLTF; CDR3nt: TGCGCCAGCAGCCCGGAGAACTCTGGGGCCAACGTCCTGACTTTC
j_gene: TRBJ2-1; abundance: -; d_gene: TRBD1; v_gene: TRBV19; CDR3aa: CASSIHGTGFEQFF; CDR3nt: TGTGCCAGTAGTATACATGGGACAGGGTTTGAGCAGTTCTTC
j_gene: TRBJ1-6; abundance: -; d_gene: TRBD1; v_gene: TRBV10-3; CDR3aa: CAISEEARGLSPLHF; CDR3nt: TGTGCCATCAGTGAAGAGGCCAGGGGGCTTTCACCCCTCCACTTT
j_gene: TRBJ1-4; abundance: -; d_gene: TRBD1; v_gene: TRBV4-1; CDR3aa: CASSQRGRGNEKLFF; CDR3nt: TGCGCCAGCAGCCAGAGGGGGCGCGGTAATGAAAAACTGTTTTTT
j_gene: TRBJ1-5; abundance: -; d_gene: -; v_gene: TRBV6-4; CDR3aa: CASPPRGAAWDQPQHF; CDR3nt: TGTGCCAGCCCCCCCCGCGGAGCGGCGTGGGATCAGCCCCAGCATTTT
j_gene: TRBJ1-2; abundance: -; d_gene: -; v_gene: TRBV20-1; CDR3aa: CSARVQSGYTF; CDR3nt: TGCAGTGCTAGGGTACAGTCTGGCTACACCTTC